The T cell receptor beta chain described here comes from a study of cytomegalovirus exposure and HLA in healthy donors. The method was immunoSEQ multiplex PCR; TCRdb's version includes in-frame clones alone and lacks a portion of them. The data contain about 310,000 clones, over 75% of them seen just once; the ten biggest clones take up more than 0.95%. Separate from the roughly 670-subject first cohort, the roughly 120-subject validation cohort was the one that the donors belonged to. The V end was cut by 4 bases, the J end by 0 bases, with 10 bases between. Germline CDR1 KGHSH, CDR2 LQKENI. The CDR3 has 14 residues.

This rearrangement joins TRBV18 to TRBJ2-7; weak D call: TRBD2 (6 bases). Sequenced material: PBMCs. This TCR was recovered from a man between 25 and 39 years old in good health and CMV-seronegative. DNA for the CDR3: TGTGCCAGCTCACTGGGGGGAAGCTCCTACGAGCAGTACTTC. Translation: CASSLGGSSYEQYF.